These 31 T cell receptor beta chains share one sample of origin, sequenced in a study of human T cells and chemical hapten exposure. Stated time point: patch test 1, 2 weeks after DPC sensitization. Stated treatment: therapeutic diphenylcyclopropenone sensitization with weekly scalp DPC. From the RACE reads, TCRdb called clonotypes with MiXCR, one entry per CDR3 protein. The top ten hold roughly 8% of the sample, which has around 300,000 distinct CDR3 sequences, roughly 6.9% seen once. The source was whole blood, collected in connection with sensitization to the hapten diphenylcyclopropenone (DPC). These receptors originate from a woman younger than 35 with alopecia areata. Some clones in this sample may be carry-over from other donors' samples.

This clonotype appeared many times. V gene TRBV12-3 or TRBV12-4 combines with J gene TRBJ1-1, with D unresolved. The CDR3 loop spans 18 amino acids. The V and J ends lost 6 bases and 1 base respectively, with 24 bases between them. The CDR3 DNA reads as TGTGCCAGCAGCGAGCCACGGTCGCCGGTGTGCCGGAACACTGAAGCTTTCTTT. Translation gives CASSEPRSPVCRNTEAFF.

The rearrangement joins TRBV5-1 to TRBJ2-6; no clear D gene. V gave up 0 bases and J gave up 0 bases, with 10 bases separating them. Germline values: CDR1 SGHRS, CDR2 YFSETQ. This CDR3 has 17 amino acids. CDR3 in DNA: TGCGCCAGCAGCTTGGTGGGTCAGAGCTCTGGGGCCAACGTCCTGACTTTC. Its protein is CASSLVGQSSGANVLTF.

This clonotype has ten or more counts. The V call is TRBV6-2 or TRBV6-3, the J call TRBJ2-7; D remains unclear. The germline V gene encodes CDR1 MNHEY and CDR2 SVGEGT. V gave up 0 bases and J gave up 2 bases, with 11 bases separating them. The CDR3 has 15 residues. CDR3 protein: CASSYSSGSPYEQYF. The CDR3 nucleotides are TGTGCCAGCAGTTACTCCTCTGGCAGCCCCTACGAGCAGTACTTC.

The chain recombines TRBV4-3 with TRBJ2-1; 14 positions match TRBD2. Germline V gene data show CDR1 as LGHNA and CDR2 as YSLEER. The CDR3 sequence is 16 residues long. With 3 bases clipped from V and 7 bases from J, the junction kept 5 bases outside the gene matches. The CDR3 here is CASSQGGTSGGNEQFF. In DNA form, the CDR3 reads TGCGCCAGCAGCCAGGGTGGGACTAGCGGGGGTAATGAGCAGTTCTTC.

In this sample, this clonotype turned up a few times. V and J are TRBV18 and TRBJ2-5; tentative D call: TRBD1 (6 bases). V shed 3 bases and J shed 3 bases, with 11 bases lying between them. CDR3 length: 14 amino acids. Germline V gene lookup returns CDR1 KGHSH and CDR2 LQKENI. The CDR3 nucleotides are TGTGCCAGCTCACCTCTTAAGGGGGAAGAGACCCAGTACTTC. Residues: CASSPLKGEETQYF.

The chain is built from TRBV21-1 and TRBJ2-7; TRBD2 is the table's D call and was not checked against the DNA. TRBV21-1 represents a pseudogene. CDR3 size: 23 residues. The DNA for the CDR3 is TGTGCCAGCACCCATTTTTGGACTAGCGGGAGCCTATCGAGGGTAGTCAGGACCTACGAGCAGTACTTC. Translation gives CASTHFWTSGSLSRVVRTYEQYF.

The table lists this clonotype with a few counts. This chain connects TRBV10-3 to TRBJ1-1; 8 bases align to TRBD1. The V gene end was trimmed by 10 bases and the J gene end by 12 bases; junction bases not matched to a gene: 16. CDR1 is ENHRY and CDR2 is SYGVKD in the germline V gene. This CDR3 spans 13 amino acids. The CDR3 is CATRQGGQGSTFF. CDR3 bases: TGTGCCACTCGGCAGGGAGGACAGGGTTCGACTTTCTTT.

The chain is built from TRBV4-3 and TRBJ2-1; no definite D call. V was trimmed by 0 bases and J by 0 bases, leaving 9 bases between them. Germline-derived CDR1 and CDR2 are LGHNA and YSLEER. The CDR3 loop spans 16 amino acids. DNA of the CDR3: TGCGCCAGCAGCCAAGATGGCCTACGCTCCTACAATGAGCAGTTCTTC. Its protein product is CASSQDGLRSYNEQFF.

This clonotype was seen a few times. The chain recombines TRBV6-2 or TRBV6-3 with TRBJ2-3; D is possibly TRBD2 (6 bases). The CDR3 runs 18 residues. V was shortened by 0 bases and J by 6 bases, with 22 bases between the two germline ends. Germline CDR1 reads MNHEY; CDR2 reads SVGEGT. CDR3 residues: CASSYSRFAGRNVDTQYF. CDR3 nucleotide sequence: TGTGCCAGCAGTTACTCGAGGTTCGCGGGGCGGAACGTGGATACGCAGTATTTT.

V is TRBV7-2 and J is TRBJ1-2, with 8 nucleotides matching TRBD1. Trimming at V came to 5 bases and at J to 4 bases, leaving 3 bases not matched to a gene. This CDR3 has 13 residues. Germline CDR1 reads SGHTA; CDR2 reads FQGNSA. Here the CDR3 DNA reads TGTGCCAGCAGCGAAGACAGGGGCTATGGCTACACCTTC. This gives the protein CASSEDRGYGYTF.

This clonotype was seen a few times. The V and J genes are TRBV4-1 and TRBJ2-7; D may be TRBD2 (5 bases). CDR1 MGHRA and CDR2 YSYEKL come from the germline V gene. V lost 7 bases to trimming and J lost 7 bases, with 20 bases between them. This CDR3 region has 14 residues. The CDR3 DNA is TGCGCCAGCACCCCGGCGGGTCGTTTGGGGGAGCAGTACTTC. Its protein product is CASTPAGRLGEQYF.

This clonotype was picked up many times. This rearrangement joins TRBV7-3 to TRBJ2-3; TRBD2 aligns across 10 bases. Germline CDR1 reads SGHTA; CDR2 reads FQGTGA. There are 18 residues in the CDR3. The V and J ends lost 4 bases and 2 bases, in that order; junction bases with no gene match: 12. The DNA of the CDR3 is TGTGCCAGCAGCTATCCGCCCCCAACTAGCGGGGACACAGATACGCAGTATTTT. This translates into CASSYPPPTSGDTDTQYF.

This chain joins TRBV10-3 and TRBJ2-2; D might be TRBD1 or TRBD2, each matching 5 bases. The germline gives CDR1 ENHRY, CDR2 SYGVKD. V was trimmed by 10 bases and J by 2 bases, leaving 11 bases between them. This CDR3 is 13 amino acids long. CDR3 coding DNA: TGTGCCACCCGGGACCAAAACACCGGGGAGCTGTTTTTT. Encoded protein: CATRDQNTGELFF.

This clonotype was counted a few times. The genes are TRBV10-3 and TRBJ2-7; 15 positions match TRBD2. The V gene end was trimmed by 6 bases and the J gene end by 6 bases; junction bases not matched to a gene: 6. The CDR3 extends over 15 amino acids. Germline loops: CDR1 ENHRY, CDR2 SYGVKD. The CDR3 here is CAISAGTSGGIEQYF. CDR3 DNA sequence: TGTGCCATCAGCGCAGGGACTAGCGGGGGGATCGAGCAGTACTTC.

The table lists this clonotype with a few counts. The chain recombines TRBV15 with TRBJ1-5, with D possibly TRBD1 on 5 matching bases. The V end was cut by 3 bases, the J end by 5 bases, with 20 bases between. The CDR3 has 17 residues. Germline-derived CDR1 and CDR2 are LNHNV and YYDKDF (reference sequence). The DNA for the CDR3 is TGTGCCACCAGCAGCCCCACCTCTTCGGGGGGTTATCAGCCCCAGCATTTT. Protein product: CATSSPTSSGGYQPQHF.

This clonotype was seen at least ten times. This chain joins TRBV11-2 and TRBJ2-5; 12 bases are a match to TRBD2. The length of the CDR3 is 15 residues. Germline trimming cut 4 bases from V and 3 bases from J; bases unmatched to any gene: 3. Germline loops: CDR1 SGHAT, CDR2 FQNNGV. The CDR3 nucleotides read TGTGCCAGCAGCTCTAGCGGGGGGGCAAAAGAGACCCAGTACTTC. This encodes CASSSSGGAKETQYF.

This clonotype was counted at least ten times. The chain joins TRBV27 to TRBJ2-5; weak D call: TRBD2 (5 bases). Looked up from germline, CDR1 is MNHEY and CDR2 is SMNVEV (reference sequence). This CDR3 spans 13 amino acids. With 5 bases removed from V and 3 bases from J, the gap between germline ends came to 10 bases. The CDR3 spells CASSQTLEETQYF. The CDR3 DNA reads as TGTGCCAGCAGTCAGACACTAGAAGAGACCCAGTACTTC.

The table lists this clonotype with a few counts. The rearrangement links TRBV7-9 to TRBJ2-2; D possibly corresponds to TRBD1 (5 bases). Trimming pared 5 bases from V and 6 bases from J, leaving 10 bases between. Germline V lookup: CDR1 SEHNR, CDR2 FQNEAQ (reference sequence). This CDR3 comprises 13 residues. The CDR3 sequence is CASSLQGSGELFF. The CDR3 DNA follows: TGTGCCAGCAGCCTGCAGGGCTCCGGGGAGCTGTTTTTT.

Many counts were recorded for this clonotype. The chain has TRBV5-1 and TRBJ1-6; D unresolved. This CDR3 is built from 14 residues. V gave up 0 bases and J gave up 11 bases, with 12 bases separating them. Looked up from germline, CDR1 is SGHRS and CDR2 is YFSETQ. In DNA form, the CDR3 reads TGCGCCAGCAGCTTGGTCCAATCGGGTACACCCCTCCACTTT. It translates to CASSLVQSGTPLHF.

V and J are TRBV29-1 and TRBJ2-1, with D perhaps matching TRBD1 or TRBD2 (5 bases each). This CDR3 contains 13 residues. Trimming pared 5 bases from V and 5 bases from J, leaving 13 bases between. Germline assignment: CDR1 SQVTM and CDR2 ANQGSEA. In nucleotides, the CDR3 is TGCAGCGTTATGGGGGACGGAAACAATGAGCAGTTCTTC. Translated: CSVMGDGNNEQFF.

The CDR3 loop is CASSRAVVGTEAFF. In nucleotides, the CDR3 is TGTGCCAGCAGCCGGGCGGTCGTGGGAACTGAAGCTTTCTTT. The V call is TRBV7-2, the J call TRBJ1-1; D remains unclear. Germline CDR1 reads SGHTA; CDR2 reads FQGNSA. The CDR3 has 14 residues. V shed 5 bases and J shed 5 bases, with 15 bases lying between them.

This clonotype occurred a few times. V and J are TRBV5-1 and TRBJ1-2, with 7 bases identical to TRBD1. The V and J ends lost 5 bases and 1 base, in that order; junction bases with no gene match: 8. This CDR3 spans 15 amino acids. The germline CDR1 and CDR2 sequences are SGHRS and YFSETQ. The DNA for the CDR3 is TGCGCCAGCAGTTCGGGACAGCCTTTTAACTATGGCTACACCTTC. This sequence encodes CASSSGQPFNYGYTF.

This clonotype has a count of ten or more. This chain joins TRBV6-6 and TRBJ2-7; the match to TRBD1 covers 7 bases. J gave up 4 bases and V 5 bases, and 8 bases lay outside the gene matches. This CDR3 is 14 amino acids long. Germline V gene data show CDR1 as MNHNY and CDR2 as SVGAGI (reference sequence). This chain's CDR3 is CASSDPGQKYEQYF. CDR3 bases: TGTGCCAGCAGTGACCCGGGACAGAAGTACGAGCAGTACTTC.

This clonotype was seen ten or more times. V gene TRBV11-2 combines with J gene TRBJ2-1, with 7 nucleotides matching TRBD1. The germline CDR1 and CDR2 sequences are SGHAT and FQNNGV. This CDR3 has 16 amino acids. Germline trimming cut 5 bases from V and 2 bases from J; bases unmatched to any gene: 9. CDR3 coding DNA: TGTGCCAGCAGCGGCGGACAGGTCCTCCCCTACAATGAGCAGTTCTTC. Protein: CASSGGQVLPYNEQFF.

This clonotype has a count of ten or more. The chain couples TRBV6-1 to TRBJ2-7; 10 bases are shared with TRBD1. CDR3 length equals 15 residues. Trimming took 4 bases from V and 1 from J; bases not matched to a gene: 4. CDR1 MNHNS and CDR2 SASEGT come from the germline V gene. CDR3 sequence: CASSGRQGASYEQYF. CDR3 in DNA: TGTGCCAGCAGTGGTAGACAGGGGGCTTCCTACGAGCAGTACTTC.

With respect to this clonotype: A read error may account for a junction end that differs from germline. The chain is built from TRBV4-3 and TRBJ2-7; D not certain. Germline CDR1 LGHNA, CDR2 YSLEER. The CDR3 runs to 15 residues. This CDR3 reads CASSQGLDPTYEQHF. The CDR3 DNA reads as TGCGCCAGCAGCCAAGGTTTGGACCCGACCTACGAGCAGCACTTC.

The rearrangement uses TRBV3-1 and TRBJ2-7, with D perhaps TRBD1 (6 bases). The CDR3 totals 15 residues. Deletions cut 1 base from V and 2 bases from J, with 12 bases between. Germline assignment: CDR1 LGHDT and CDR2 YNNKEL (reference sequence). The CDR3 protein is CASSQAHRATYEQYF. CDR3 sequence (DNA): TGTGCCAGCAGCCAAGCCCACAGGGCTACCTACGAGCAGTACTTC.

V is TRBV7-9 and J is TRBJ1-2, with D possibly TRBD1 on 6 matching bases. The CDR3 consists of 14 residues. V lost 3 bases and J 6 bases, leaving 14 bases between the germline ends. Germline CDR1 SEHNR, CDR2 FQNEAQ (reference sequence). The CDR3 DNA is TGTGCCAGCAGCTTCCCCACAGGGAGCGATGGCTACACCTTC. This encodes CASSFPTGSDGYTF.

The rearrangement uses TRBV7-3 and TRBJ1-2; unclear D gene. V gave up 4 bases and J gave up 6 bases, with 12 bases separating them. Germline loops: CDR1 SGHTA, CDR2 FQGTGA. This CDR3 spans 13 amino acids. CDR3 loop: CASSYSGSDGYTF. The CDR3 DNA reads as TGTGCCAGCAGCTATTCAGGTAGCGATGGCTACACCTTC.

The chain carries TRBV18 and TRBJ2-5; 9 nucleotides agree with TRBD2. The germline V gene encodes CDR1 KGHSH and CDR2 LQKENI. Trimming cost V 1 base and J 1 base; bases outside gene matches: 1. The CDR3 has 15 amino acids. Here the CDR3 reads CASSPLAGVQETQYF. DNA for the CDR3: TGTGCCAGCTCACCACTAGCGGGAGTCCAAGAGACCCAGTACTTC.

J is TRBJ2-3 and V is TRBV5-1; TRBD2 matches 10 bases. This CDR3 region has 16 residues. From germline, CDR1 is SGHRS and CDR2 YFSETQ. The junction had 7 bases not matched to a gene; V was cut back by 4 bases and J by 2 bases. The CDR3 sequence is CASSLRTSGLTDTQYF. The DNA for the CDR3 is TGCGCCAGCAGCCTACGGACTAGCGGACTCACAGATACGCAGTATTTT.